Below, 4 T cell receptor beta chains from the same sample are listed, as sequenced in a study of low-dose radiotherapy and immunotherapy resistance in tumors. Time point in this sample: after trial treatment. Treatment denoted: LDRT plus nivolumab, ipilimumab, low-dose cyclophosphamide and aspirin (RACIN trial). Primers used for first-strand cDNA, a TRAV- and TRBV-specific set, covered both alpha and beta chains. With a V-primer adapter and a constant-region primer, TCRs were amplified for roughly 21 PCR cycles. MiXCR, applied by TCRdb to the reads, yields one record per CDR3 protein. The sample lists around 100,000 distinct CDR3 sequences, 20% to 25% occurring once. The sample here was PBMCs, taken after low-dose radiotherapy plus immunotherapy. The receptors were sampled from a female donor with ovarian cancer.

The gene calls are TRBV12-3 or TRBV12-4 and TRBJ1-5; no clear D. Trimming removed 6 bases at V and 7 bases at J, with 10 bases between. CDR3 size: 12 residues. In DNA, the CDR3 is TGTGCCAGCAGATCCCCAGGACAGCCCCAGCATTTT. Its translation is CASRSPGQPQHF.

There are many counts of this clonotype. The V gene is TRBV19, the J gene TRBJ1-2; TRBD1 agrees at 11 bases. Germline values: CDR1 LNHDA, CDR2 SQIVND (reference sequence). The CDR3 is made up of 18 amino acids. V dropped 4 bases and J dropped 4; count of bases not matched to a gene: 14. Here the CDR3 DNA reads TGTGCCAGTAGTACTACATTTGGACAGGGGGCCTCCGGCTATGGCTACACCTTC. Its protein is CASSTTFGQGASGYGYTF.

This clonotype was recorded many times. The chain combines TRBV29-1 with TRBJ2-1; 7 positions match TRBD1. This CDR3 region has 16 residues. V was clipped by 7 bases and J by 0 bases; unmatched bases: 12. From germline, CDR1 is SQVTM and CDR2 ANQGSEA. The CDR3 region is CSARDRGSSSYNEQFF. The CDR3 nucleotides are TGCAGCGCCCGGGACAGAGGGTCTAGCTCCTACAATGAGCAGTTCTTC.

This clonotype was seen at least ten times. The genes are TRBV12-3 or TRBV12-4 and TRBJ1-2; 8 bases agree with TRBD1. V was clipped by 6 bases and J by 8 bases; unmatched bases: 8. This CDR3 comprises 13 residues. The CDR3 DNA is TGTGCCAGCAGGAGCGACAGGGGCAAAGGCTACACCTTC. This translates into CASRSDRGKGYTF.